This record looks at one T cell receptor (beta chain) sequence and its context. TCRdb's copy holds only in-frame clones and misses some; the assay was immunoSEQ multiplex PCR. The sample holds under 55,000 clones, 85% to 95% seen once. The source material was PBMCs. This sequence was found in a middle-aged man with rheumatoid arthritis.

CDR3 region: CASSRDSASSYEQYF. The CDR3 region has the DNA TGTGCCAGCAGTCGCGACAGTGCTAGCTCCTACGAGCAGTACTTC. The chain uses TRBV6-5 and TRBJ2-7; possibly TRBD1 for D (5 bases). V was cut by 5 bases and J by 0 bases, with 14 bases left in between. This CDR3 is built from 15 residues. CDR1 and CDR2 from the germline V gene are MNHEY and SVGAGI.